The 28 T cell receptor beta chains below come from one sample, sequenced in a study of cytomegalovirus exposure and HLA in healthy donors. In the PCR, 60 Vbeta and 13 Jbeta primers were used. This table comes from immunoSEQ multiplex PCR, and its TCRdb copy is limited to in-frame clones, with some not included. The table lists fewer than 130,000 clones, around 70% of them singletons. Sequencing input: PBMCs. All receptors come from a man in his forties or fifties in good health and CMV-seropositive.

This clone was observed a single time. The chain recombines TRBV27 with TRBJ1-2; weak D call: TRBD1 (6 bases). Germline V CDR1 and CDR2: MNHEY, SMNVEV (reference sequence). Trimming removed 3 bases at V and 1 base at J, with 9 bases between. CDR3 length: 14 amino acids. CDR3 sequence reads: CASSLGGLNYGYTF. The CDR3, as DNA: TGTGCCAGCAGTTTGGGGGGGCTTAACTATGGCTACACCTTC.

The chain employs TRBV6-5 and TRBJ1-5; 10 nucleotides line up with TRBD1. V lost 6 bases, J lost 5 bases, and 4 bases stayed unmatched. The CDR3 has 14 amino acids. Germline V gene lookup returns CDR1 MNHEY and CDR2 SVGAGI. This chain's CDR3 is CASSRQGADQPQHF. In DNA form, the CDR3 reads TGTGCCAGCAGCAGACAGGGGGCAGATCAGCCCCAGCATTTT.

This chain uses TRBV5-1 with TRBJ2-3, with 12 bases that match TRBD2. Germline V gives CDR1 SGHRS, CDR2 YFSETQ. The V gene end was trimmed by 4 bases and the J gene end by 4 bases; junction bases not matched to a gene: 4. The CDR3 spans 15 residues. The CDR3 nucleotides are TGCGCCAGCAGCAGACTAGCGGGAGCCTCAGATACGCAGTATTTT. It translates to CASSRLAGASDTQYF.

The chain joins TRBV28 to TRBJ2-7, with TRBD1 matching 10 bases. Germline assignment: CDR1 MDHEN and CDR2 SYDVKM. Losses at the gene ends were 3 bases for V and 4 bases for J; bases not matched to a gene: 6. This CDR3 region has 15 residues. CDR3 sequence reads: CASSFPRTGGYEQYF. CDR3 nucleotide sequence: TGTGCCAGCAGTTTCCCTCGGACAGGGGGATACGAGCAGTACTTC.

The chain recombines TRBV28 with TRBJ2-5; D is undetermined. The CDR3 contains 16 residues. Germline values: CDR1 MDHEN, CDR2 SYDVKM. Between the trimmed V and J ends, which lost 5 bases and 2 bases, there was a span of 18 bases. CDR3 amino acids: CASSPSAAGSQETQYF. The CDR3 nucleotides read TGTGCCAGCAGTCCATCGGCGGCTGGATCGCAAGAGACCCAGTACTTC.

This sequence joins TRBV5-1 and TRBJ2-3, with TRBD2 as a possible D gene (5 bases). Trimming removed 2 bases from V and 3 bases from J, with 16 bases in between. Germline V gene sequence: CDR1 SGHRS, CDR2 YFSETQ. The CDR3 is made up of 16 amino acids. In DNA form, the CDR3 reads TGCGCCAGCAGCTTCGACCCAGCGGTCGTGACAGATACGCAGTATTTT. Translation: CASSFDPAVVTDTQYF.

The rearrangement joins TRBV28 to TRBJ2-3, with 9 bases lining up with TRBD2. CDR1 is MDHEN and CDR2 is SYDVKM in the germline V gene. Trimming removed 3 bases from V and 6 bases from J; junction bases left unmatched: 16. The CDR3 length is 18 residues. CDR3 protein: CASSLNPGAGGIMDTQYF. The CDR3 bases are TGTGCCAGCAGTTTGAACCCCGGGGCGGGGGGGATCATGGATACGCAGTATTTT. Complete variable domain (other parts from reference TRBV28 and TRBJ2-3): DVKVTQSSRYLVKRTGEKVFLECVQDMDHENMFWYRQDPGLGLRLIYFSYDVKMKEKGDIPEGYSVSREKKERFSLILESASTNQTSMYLCASSLNPGAGGIMDTQYFGPGTRLTVL.

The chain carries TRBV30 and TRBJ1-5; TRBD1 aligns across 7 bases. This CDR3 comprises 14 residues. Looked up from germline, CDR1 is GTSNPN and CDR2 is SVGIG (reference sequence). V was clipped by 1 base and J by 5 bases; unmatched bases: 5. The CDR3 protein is CAWSAGTEDQPQHF. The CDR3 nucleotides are TGTGCCTGGAGTGCCGGGACAGAGGATCAGCCCCAGCATTTT.

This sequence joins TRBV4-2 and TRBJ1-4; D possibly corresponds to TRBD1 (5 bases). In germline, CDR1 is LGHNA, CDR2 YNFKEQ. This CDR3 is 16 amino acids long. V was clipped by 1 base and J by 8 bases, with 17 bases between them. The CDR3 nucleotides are TGTGCCAGCAGCCAAGGGGGAGGGACCATTGGGGAAAAACTGTTTTTT. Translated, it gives CASSQGGGTIGEKLFF.

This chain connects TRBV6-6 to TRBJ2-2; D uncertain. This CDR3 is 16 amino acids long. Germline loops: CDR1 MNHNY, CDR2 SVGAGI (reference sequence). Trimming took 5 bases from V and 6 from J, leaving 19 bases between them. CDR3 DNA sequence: TGTGCCAGCAGTGGAAAAGGTCTAGTTGGCGCCGGGGAGCTGTTTTTT. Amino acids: CASSGKGLVGAGELFF.

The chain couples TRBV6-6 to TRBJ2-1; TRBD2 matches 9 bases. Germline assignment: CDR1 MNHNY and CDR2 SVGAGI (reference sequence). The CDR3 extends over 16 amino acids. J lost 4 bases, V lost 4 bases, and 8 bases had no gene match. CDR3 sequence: CASSSPIAGEYNEQFF. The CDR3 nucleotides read TGTGCCAGCAGTTCCCCAATAGCGGGAGAGTACAATGAGCAGTTCTTC.

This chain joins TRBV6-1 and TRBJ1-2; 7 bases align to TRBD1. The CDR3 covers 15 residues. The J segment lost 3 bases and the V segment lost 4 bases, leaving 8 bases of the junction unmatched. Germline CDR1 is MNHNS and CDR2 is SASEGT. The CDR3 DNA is TGTGCCAGCAGTGTAGGGGACAGTCTTTACTATGGCTACACCTTC. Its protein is CASSVGDSLYYGYTF.

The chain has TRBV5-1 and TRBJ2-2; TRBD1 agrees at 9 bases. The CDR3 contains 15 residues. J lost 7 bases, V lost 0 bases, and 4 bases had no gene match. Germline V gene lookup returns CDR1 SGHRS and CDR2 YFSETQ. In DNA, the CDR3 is TGCGCCAGCAGCTTGGCACAGGGGGCCGGCGGGGAGCTGTTTTTT. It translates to CASSLAQGAGGELFF.

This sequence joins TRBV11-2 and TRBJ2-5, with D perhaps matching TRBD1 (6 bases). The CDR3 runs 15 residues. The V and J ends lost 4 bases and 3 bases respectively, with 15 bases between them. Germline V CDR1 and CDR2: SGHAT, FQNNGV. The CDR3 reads CASSSLRQVKETQYF. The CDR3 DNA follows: TGTGCCAGCAGCTCTTTAAGACAGGTTAAAGAGACCCAGTACTTC.

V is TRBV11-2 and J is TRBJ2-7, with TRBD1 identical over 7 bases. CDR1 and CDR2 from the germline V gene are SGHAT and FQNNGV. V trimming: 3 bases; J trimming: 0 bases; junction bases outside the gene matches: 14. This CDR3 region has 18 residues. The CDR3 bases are TGTGCCAGCAGCTTCCCGGGACAGTATTCCCTAAGCTCCTACGAGCAGTACGTC. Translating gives CASSFPGQYSLSSYEQYV.

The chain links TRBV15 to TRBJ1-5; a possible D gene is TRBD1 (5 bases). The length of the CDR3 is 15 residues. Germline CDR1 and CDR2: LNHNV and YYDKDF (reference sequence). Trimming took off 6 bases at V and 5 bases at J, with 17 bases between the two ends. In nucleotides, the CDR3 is TGTGCCACCAGGACCGGGGGTCGTGGGGATCAGCCCCAGCATTTT. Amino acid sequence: CATRTGGRGDQPQHF.

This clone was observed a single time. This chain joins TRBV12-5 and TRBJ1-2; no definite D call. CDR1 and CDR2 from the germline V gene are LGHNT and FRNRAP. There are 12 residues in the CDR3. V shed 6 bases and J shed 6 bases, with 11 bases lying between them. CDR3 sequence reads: CASGRSRNGYTF. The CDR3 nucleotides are TGTGCTAGTGGACGGAGCCGTAATGGCTACACCTTC.

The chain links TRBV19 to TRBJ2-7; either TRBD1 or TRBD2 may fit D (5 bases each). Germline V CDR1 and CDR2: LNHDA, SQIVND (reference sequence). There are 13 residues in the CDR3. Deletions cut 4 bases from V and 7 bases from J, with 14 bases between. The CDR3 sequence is CASSTGRSGEQYV. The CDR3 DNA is TGTGCCAGTAGTACGGGGCGATCGGGGGAGCAGTACGTC.

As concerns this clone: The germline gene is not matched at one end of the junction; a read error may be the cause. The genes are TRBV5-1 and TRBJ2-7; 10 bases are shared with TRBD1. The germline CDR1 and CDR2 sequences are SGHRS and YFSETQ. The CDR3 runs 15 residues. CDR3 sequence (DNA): TGCGCCAGCAGCCGTATGACAGGGGGCTCCAACGAGCAGTACTTC. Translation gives CASSRMTGGSNEQYF.

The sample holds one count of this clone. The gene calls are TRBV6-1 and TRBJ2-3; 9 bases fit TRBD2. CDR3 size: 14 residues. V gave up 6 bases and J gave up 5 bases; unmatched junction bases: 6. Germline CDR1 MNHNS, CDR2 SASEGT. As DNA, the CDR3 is TGTGCCAGCAGCGGGGGCGGGAGGGGAGATACGCAGTATTTT. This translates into CASSGGGRGDTQYF.

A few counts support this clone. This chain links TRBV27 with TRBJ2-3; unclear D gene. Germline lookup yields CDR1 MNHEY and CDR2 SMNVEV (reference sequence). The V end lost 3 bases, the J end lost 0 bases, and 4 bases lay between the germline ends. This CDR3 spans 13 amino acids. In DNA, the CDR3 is TGTGCCAGCAGTTTGTCTAGCACAGATACGCAGTATTTT. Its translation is CASSLSSTDTQYF.

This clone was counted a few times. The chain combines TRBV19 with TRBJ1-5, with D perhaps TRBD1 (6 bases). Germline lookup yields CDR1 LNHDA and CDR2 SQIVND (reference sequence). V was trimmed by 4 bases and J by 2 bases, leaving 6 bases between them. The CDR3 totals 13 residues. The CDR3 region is CASSTGGNQPQHF. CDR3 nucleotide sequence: TGTGCCAGTAGTACAGGGGGCAATCAGCCCCAGCATTTT.

This CDR3 reads CASSSITGGTYNEQFF. Here the CDR3 DNA reads TGTGCCAGCAGTTCCATTACTGGAGGAACATACAATGAGCAGTTCTTC. The V call is TRBV6-6, the J call TRBJ2-1; D perhaps matches TRBD2 (5 bases). Trimming pared 4 bases from V and 4 bases from J, leaving 17 bases between. The CDR3 runs to 16 residues. Looked up from germline, CDR1 is MNHNY and CDR2 is SVGAGI (reference sequence).

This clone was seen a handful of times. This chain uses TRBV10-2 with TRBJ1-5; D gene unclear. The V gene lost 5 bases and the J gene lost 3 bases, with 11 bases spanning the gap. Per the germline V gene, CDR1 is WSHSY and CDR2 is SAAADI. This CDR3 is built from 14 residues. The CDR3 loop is CASSPGDANQPQHF. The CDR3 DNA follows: TGCGCCAGCAGTCCCGGGGATGCCAATCAGCCCCAGCATTTT.

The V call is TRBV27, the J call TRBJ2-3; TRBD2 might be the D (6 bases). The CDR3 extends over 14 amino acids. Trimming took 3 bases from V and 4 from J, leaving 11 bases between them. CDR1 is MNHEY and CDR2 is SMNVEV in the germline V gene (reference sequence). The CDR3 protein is CASSFRESADTQYF. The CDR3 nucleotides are TGTGCCAGCAGTTTTCGGGAGTCTGCAGATACGCAGTATTTT.

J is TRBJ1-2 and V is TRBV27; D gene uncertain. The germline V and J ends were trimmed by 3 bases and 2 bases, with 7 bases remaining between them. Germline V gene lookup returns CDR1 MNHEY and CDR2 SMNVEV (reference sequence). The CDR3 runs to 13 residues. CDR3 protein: CASSLGPNYGYTF. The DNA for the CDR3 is TGTGCCAGCAGTTTGGGCCCCAACTATGGCTACACCTTC.

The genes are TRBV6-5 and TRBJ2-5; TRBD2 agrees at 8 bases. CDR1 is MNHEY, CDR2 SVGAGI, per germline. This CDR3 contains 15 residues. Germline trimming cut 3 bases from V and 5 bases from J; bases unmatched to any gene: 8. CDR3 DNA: TGTGCCAGCAGTTATAAGGGACTAGATTGGGAGACCCAGTACTTC. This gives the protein CASSYKGLDWETQYF.

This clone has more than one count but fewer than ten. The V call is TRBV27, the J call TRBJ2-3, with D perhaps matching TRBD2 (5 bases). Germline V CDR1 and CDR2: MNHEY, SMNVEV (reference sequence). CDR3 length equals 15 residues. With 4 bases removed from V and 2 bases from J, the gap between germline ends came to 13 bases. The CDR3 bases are TGTGCCAGCAGTTCTGCTGGACTTGACACAGATACGCAGTATTTT. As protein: CASSSAGLDTDTQYF.